This TCR beta chain was documented in a study of T cells in Graves' hyperthyroidism and ophthalmopathy. The source material, RNA transcripts, was used to amplify TCR beta CDR3 regions. The TCR CDR3 was amplified in a first-round RT-PCR using the HTBI primer set. TCRdb reprocessed the multiplex PCR reads via MiXCR and lists one record per CDR3 protein. Among about 420,000 distinct CDR3 sequences listed, approximately 14% were seen once. On this clonotype: The junction does not match germline at one end; this may be a read error.

The CDR3 has 19 amino acids. CDR1 and CDR2 from the germline V gene are MDHEN and SYDVKM. The V gene is TRBV28, the J gene TRBJ1-6; D possibly corresponds to TRBD1 (6 bases). The sequenced sample consisted of blood. This TCR was sampled from a woman under 30 with Graves' hyperthyroidism. The DNA of the CDR3 is TGTGCCAGCAGTTTAGAGGGGGGGCGAGGCTTTCTCTATAATTCACCCCTCCCCTTT. Its translation: CASSLEGGRGFLYNSPLPF.